This TCR beta chain was profiled in a study of cytomegalovirus exposure and HLA in healthy donors. This CDR3 has 16 residues. PCR primers comprised 60 Vbeta and 13 Jbeta primers. The repertoire was sequenced with immunoSEQ multiplex PCR; TCRdb's copy has only in-frame clones and lacks some. Here the sample spans 180,000 or so clones, more than 70% being singletons. This receptor was identified in a woman aged 40-49 years in good health and CMV-seropositive. The sample taken for sequencing was PBMCs. This chain joins TRBV1 and TRBJ2-7; TRBD2 is taken as the D call from the table, unchecked against the DNA. TRBV1 corresponds to a pseudogene. CDR3 residues: CTSSQDIGSGTYEQYF. In nucleotides, the CDR3 is TGCACCAGCAGCCAAGATATCGGTAGCGGGACCTACGAGCAGTACTTC.